This TCR beta chain was sequenced for a study of cytomegalovirus exposure and HLA in healthy donors. The CDR3 is made up of 14 amino acids. Germline V gene data show CDR1 as KGHSH and CDR2 as LQKENI. J gave up 8 bases and V 10 bases, and 11 bases lay outside the gene matches. This clone was observed a handful of times. Primers: 60 Vbeta forward and 13 Jbeta reverse. This table comes from immunoSEQ multiplex PCR, and its TCRdb copy is limited to in-frame clones, with some not included. Of more than 150,000 clones listed, about 86% are singletons. The chain carries TRBV18 and TRBJ1-2; 12 bases align to TRBD1. The origin of this receptor is a young woman in good health and CMV-seropositive. Sequencing was performed on PBMCs. Here the CDR3 DNA reads TGTGCCACCACCCGGGACAGGGGGCCAGAAGGCTACACCTTC. It codes for CATTRDRGPEGYTF.